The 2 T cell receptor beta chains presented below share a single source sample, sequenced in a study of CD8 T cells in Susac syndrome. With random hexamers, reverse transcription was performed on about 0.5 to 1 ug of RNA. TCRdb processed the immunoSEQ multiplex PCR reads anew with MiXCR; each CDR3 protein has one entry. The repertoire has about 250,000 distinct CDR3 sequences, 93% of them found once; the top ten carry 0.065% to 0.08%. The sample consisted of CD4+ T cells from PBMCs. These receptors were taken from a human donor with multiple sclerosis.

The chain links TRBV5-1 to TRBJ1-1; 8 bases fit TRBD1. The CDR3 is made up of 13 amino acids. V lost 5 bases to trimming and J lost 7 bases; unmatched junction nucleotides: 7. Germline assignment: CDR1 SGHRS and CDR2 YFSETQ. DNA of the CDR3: TGCGCCAGCAGTTCAGCCGGGACAGGTGAAGCTTTCTTT. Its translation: CASSSAGTGEAFF.

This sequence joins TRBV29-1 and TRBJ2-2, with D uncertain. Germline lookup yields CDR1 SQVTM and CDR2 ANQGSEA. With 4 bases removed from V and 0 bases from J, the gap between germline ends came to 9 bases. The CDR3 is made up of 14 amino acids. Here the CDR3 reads CSVALTANTGELFF. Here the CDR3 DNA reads TGCAGCGTTGCCTTAACAGCGAACACCGGGGAGCTGTTTTTT.